Here is one TCR beta chain with its context. Its antigen is not identified. Using immunoSEQ multiplex PCR, the repertoire was profiled, and TCRdb retains in-frame clones only, with some absent. The data contain approximately 94,000 clones, more than 95% of them singletons. This sample is part of a study of siplizumab effects on memory and regulatory T cells. Study-level findings and limits: Mappable alloreactive CD4+ clones came from Treg cells around 70% of the time on average with siplizumab, against roughly 29% in controls.

This CDR3 spans 12 amino acids. CDR1 is SQVTM and CDR2 is ANQGSEA in the germline V gene. Trimming removed 6 bases at V and 2 bases at J, with 10 bases between. The sequence came from a human donor in good health. What was sequenced was naive CD4+ T cells sorted from blood. The gene calls are TRBV29-1 and TRBJ1-2, with unresolved D. Here the CDR3 reads CSVPADNYGYTF. The CDR3 bases are TGCAGCGTCCCAGCGGACAACTATGGCTACACCTTC.